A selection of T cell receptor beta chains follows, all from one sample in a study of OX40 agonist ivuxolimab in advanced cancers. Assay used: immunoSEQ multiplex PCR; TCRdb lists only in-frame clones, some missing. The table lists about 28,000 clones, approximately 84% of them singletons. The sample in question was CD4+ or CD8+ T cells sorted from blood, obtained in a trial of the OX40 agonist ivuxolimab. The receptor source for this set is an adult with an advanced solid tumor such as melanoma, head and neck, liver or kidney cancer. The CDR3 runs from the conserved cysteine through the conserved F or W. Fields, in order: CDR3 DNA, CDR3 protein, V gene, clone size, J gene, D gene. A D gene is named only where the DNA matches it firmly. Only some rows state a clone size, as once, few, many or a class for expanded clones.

DNA: TGCGCCAGCAGTCAGACAGGGACCTACGAGCAGTACTTC; CDR3: CASSQTGTYEQYF; V: TRBV5-1; size: few; J: TRBJ2-7; D: TRBD1
DNA: TGTGCCAGCAGTGCGACAGCCCTCTACGAGCAGTACTTC; CDR3: CASSATALYEQYF; V: TRBV6-1; size: -; J: TRBJ2-7; D: -
DNA: TGCGCCAGCCTCGGGATTTTTGGGGGCTACACCTTC; CDR3: CASLGIFGGYTF; V: TRBV10-2; size: -; J: TRBJ1-2; D: -
DNA: TGTGCCAGCAGCGATCACAGGGTTGAAGCTTTCTTT; CDR3: CASSDHRVEAFF; V: TRBV7-9; size: -; J: TRBJ1-1; D: -
DNA: TGTGCCAGCAGCTTCCTGGACAGGGCCAATGAGCAGTTCTTC; CDR3: CASSFLDRANEQFF; V: TRBV27; size: once; J: TRBJ2-1; D: TRBD1
DNA: TGTGCCAGCAGCTTAGGGGCCTCCGGGGACGAGCAGTACTTC; CDR3: CASSLGASGDEQYF; V: TRBV7-7; size: -; J: TRBJ2-7; D: -
DNA: TGTGCCAGCAGCACCGGGACAGGGGGCGCGGAAGACGAGCAGTACTTC; CDR3: CASSTGTGGAEDEQYF; V: TRBV7-3; size: -; J: TRBJ2-7; D: TRBD1
DNA: TGTGCCAGCAGCCCCACAGGGGCAACTAATGAAAAACTGTTTTTT; CDR3: CASSPTGATNEKLFF; V: TRBV7-9; size: once; J: TRBJ1-4; D: TRBD1
DNA: TGTGCCAGCAGTTTAAATAGCGGGGGGGGCGAGACCCAGTACTTC; CDR3: CASSLNSGGGETQYF; V: TRBV27; size: -; J: TRBJ2-5; D: TRBD2
DNA: TGTGCCAGCAGCTTTACGGCGGGGGGCCTTCAAGAGACCCAGTACTTC; CDR3: CASSFTAGGLQETQYF; V: TRBV11-2; size: -; J: TRBJ2-5; D: TRBD2
DNA: TGTGCCAGCAGCTCAGGAATTGGCCGGGGGTACGAGCAGTACTTC; CDR3: CASSSGIGRGYEQYF; V: TRBV7-3; size: -; J: TRBJ2-7; D: -
DNA: TGTGCCAGCAGCCGGGGACTAGCGGGAAACAATGAGCAGTTCTTC; CDR3: CASSRGLAGNNEQFF; V: TRBV6-1; size: -; J: TRBJ2-1; D: TRBD2
DNA: TGTGCCAGCAGCTTGGAGGTCAGCTCGGGCACTGAAGCTTTCTTT; CDR3: CASSLEVSSGTEAFF; V: TRBV5-6; size: -; J: TRBJ1-1; D: -
DNA: TGTGCCAGCAGCTTAGGACTAGCGGGAGTTCGGGTCTTC; CDR3: CASSLGLAGVRVF; V: TRBV11-2; size: -; J: TRBJ2-1; D: TRBD2
DNA: TGTGCCAGCAGCCTAGCCGGGACTCAGAACACTGAAGCTTTCTTT; CDR3: CASSLAGTQNTEAFF; V: TRBV27; size: -; J: TRBJ1-1; D: -
DNA: TGTGCCAGCAGTCACGGGGGCTATGACACTGAAGCTTTCTTT; CDR3: CASSHGGYDTEAFF; V: TRBV6-5; size: -; J: TRBJ1-1; D: -
DNA: TGTGCCAGCAGTGCCCCAGGGCTTTGGGGCGAGCAGTACTTC; CDR3: CASSAPGLWGEQYF; V: TRBV27; size: -; J: TRBJ2-7; D: -
DNA: TGTGCCAGCAGTGGGGAACATAAAAATTCACCCCTCCACTTT; CDR3: CASSGEHKNSPLHF; V: TRBV7-9; size: -; J: TRBJ1-6; D: -
DNA: TGCGCCAGCAGCCTGTCGTACAATGAGCAGTTCTTC; CDR3: CASSLSYNEQFF; V: TRBV5-1; size: -; J: TRBJ2-1; D: -
DNA: TGTGCCAGCAGTTACTCGCCGGACAGGGGACGGACTGAAGCTTTCTTT; CDR3: CASSYSPDRGRTEAFF; V: TRBV6-5; size: -; J: TRBJ1-1; D: TRBD1
DNA: TGTGCCAGCAGCTGGACTTCAGGCGAGCAGTTCTTC; CDR3: CASSWTSGEQFF; V: TRBV7-8; size: -; J: TRBJ2-1; D: -
DNA: TGTGCCACCTCGGACAGCCAATACAATGAGCAGTTCTTC; CDR3: CATSDSQYNEQFF; V: TRBV6-1; size: -; J: TRBJ2-1; D: -
DNA: TGTGCCACCAGAGGGGCTAGCCCTGGCGAGCAGTACTTC; CDR3: CATRGASPGEQYF; V: TRBV15; size: -; J: TRBJ2-7; D: -
DNA: TGTGCCAGCAGCTTAACAGGGAACACTGAAGCTTTCTTT; CDR3: CASSLTGNTEAFF; V: TRBV7-7; size: few; J: TRBJ1-1; D: -
DNA: TGTGCCAGCAGTTATGGGTGGGAGCAGTACTTC; CDR3: CASSYGWEQYF; V: TRBV6-6; size: few; J: TRBJ2-7; D: -
DNA: TGTGCCAGCTCGTATCCGAGCGGGGGGGCTTACGAGCAGTACTTC; CDR3: CASSYPSGGAYEQYF; V: TRBV7-9; size: -; J: TRBJ2-7; D: TRBD2
DNA: TGTGCCAGCAGCCAAGACGGCAGACTTAGCACAGATACGCAGTATTTT; CDR3: CASSQDGRLSTDTQYF; V: TRBV14; size: -; J: TRBJ2-3; D: -
DNA: TGTGCCAGCAGCGGCCGGGGTCAACGGACCTACAATGAGCAGTTCTTC; CDR3: CASSGRGQRTYNEQFF; V: TRBV9; size: -; J: TRBJ2-1; D: -
DNA: TGTGCCAGCGCCGAAGGGGACGGGGCGGATTCACCCCTCCACTTT; CDR3: CASAEGDGADSPLHF; V: TRBV2; size: -; J: TRBJ1-6; D: -
DNA: TGTGCCAGCAGTTTGCAGGGGGGGGACCTTAGCAATCAGCCCCAGCATTTT; CDR3: CASSLQGGDLSNQPQHF; V: TRBV27; size: -; J: TRBJ1-5; D: TRBD1
DNA: TGTGCCAGCAGCCAAGATCGATTTAGCACAGATACGCAGTATTTT; CDR3: CASSQDRFSTDTQYF; V: TRBV4-2; size: -; J: TRBJ2-3; D: -
DNA: TGTGCCAGCAGCGCGAACACTGAAGCTTTCTTT; CDR3: CASSANTEAFF; V: TRBV7-9; size: -; J: TRBJ1-1; D: -
DNA: TGTGCCAGCAGCCCGGACAACTCCTACGAGCAGTACTTC; CDR3: CASSPDNSYEQYF; V: TRBV11-2; size: -; J: TRBJ2-7; D: -
DNA: TGTGCCAGCAGCCAATCTCCGGTCGGGGGGGACCCGCATTTT; CDR3: CASSQSPVGGDPHF; V: TRBV7-2; size: -; J: TRBJ2-3; D: TRBD2
DNA: TGTGCCAGTAGTCCGGGACAGGGGGCAGAGACCCAGTACTTC; CDR3: CASSPGQGAETQYF; V: TRBV19; size: -; J: TRBJ2-5; D: TRBD1
DNA: TGTGCCAGCAGCTCTAGAGAGATCTCTGGGGCCAACGTCCTGACTTTC; CDR3: CASSSREISGANVLTF; V: TRBV11-3; size: -; J: TRBJ2-6; D: -
DNA: TGTGCCACCAGCAGAGAAGGGGAGGGGACTTTCTTT; CDR3: CATSREGEGTFF; V: TRBV15; size: -; J: TRBJ1-1; D: -
DNA: TGTGCCATCCTGGGAGATATTGGGGCCAACGTCCTGACTTTC; CDR3: CAILGDIGANVLTF; V: TRBV2; size: -; J: TRBJ2-6; D: -
DNA: TGCAGCGTTGAAGTTATAGGACAGGGGATCTACGAGCAGTACTTC; CDR3: CSVEVIGQGIYEQYF; V: TRBV29-1; size: -; J: TRBJ2-7; D: TRBD1
DNA: TGCGCCAGCAGCCAAGTTCTTCCGGGACTACCGGAGGGCTACACCTTC; CDR3: CASSQVLPGLPEGYTF; V: TRBV4-1; size: -; J: TRBJ1-2; D: -
DNA: TGTGCCAGCAGTTTATCAATGGCCGGGGAGCTGTTTTTT; CDR3: CASSLSMAGELFF; V: TRBV27; size: -; J: TRBJ2-2; D: -
DNA: TGTGCCAGTAGGGGGGTTGAGGAGCAGTTCTTC; CDR3: CASRGVEEQFF; V: TRBV19; size: -; J: TRBJ2-1; D: -
DNA: TGTGCCAGCAGTTTATCAGCGGCAGGGAAGCAGTACTTC; CDR3: CASSLSAAGKQYF; V: TRBV27; size: -; J: TRBJ2-7; D: -
DNA: TGCGCCAGCAGGCGGGTGTCGACAGGGGCACTCTCTGGAAACACCATATATTTT; CDR3: CASRRVSTGALSGNTIYF; V: TRBV23-1; size: -; J: TRBJ1-3; D: TRBD1
DNA: TGTGCCAGCAGTTTGGGGGACGCAACCTACGAGCAGTACTTC; CDR3: CASSLGDATYEQYF; V: TRBV27; size: -; J: TRBJ2-7; D: -
DNA: TGCGCCAGCAGCCAAGTTGAGCGGAGTTACAATGAGCAGTTCTTC; CDR3: CASSQVERSYNEQFF; V: TRBV4-1; size: -; J: TRBJ2-1; D: -
DNA: TGTGCCAGCAGTCCGATAGGACAGGTTGGGACTGAAGCTTTCTTT; CDR3: CASSPIGQVGTEAFF; V: TRBV27; size: -; J: TRBJ1-1; D: TRBD1
DNA: TGTGCCAGCAGCTTAATTCCGGGAGGGCATGAGCAGTTCTTC; CDR3: CASSLIPGGHEQFF; V: TRBV7-9; size: -; J: TRBJ2-1; D: TRBD2
DNA: TGCGCCAGCAGCTTATATATTCAAGAGACCCAGTACTTC; CDR3: CASSLYIQETQYF; V: TRBV5-1; size: -; J: TRBJ2-5; D: -
DNA: TGTGCCAGCAGCTTAGGACAAATCTATGGCTACACCTTC; CDR3: CASSLGQIYGYTF; V: TRBV11-2; size: once; J: TRBJ1-2; D: -
DNA: TGCGCCAGCAGCCAAGATGGAGCGATCACAGATACGCAGTATTTT; CDR3: CASSQDGAITDTQYF; V: TRBV4-3; size: -; J: TRBJ2-3; D: -
DNA: TGTGCCTGGAGTGTGAACAGGGCCACTGAAGCTTTCTTT; CDR3: CAWSVNRATEAFF; V: TRBV30; size: -; J: TRBJ1-1; D: -